Below are 27 T cell receptor beta chains sequenced from a single sample in a study of T cell responses to AZD1222 COVID-19 vaccine. Method: immunoSEQ multiplex PCR; TCRdb's copy keeps in-frame clones and lacks some. The data hold tens of thousands of clones, with 87% observed a single time. The source material was peripheral blood, sampled 28 days after the second AZD1222 dose. The origin of the receptors is an adult who received the AZD1222 COVID-19 vaccine.

This sequence joins TRBV19 and TRBJ1-6; no definite D call. The V gene's germline CDR1 is LNHDA and CDR2 SQIVND (reference sequence). CDR3 size: 13 residues. Deletions cut 7 bases from V and 7 bases from J, with 11 bases between. The DNA of the CDR3 is TGTGCCAGTACGTCGGTCGGCAATTCACCCCTCCACTTT. It specifies CASTSVGNSPLHF. The full variable domain, its missing parts supplied by reference TRBV19 and TRBJ1-6, is DGGITQSPKYLFRKEGQNVTLSCEQNLNHDAMYWYRQDPGQGLRLIYYSQIVNDFQKGDIAEGYSVSREKKESFPLTVTSAQKNPTAFYLCASTSVGNSPLHFGNGTRLTVT.

This clone has a single count. The V call is TRBV19, the J call TRBJ2-1, with D uncertain. Between the trimmed V and J ends, which lost 5 bases and 4 bases, there was a span of 15 bases. Germline V gene data show CDR1 as LNHDA and CDR2 as SQIVND (reference sequence). The CDR3 is 15 residues long. CDR3 loop: CASSHGHPGYNEQFF. In nucleotides, the CDR3 is TGTGCCAGTAGTCACGGCCACCCCGGATACAATGAGCAGTTCTTC.

The chain links TRBV3-1 (or the pseudogene TRBV3-2) to TRBJ2-5, with 11 positions matching TRBD1. The CDR3 is 20 amino acids. With 0 bases clipped from V and 1 base from J, the junction kept 13 bases outside the gene matches. Germline CDR1 reads LGHDT; CDR2 reads YNNKEL (reference sequence). In nucleotides, the CDR3 is TGTGCCAGCAGCCAAGATTTTTGGACAGGGGGCGAAATAGGCCAAGAGACCCAGTACTTC. Its translation: CASSQDFWTGGEIGQETQYF.

This clone appeared a few times. V gene TRBV9 combines with J gene TRBJ2-2; D might be TRBD1 or TRBD2, each matching 5 bases. Trimming shortened V by 3 bases and J by 1 base, and 13 bases separated the two germline ends. CDR1 is SGDLS, CDR2 YYNGEE, per germline. The CDR3 has 16 amino acids. The CDR3 DNA reads TGTGCCAGCAGCGATAGACAGCGGCAGAACACCGGGGAGCTGTTTTTT. Translated, it gives CASSDRQRQNTGELFF.

The genes are TRBV3-1 (or the pseudogene TRBV3-2) and TRBJ1-3; D unclear. V lost 1 base and J 1 base, leaving 5 bases between the germline ends. CDR1 LGHDT and CDR2 YNNKEL come from the germline V gene (reference sequence). The CDR3 length is 14 residues. The CDR3 here is CASSQGRSGNTIYF. CDR3 sequence (DNA): TGTGCCAGCAGCCAAGGGCGGTCTGGAAACACCATATATTTT.

The rearrangement links TRBV27 to TRBJ2-1, with a weak D call TRBD2 (5 bases). Trimming removed 11 bases from V and 6 bases from J, with 20 bases in between. The CDR3 has 14 amino acids. CDR1 and CDR2 from the germline V gene are MNHEY and SMNVEV (reference sequence). CDR3 DNA sequence: TGTGCCCGCCGGACTCCCCGATTTCTCAATGAGCAGTTCTTC. Translation: CARRTPRFLNEQFF.

This clone was detected only a few times. The chain employs TRBV5-1 and TRBJ1-5; 8 bases agree with TRBD1. Per germline, CDR1 SGHRS and CDR2 YFSETQ. The CDR3 covers 17 residues. With 4 bases clipped from V and 0 bases from J, the junction kept 9 bases outside the gene matches. The chain's CDR3 is CASSLTGGGDSNQPQHF. The CDR3 DNA sequence: TGCGCCAGCAGCCTCACAGGGGGGGGTGATAGCAATCAGCCCCAGCATTTT.

This clone appeared once. This rearrangement joins TRBV18 to TRBJ2-2; TRBD2 aligns across 13 bases. Germline CDR1 and CDR2: KGHSH and LQKENI. Germline trimming cut 6 bases from V and 0 bases from J; bases unmatched to any gene: 4. CDR3 length: 17 residues. CDR3 in DNA: TGTGCCAGCTCTCGACTAGCGGGAGGCACGAACACCGGGGAGCTGTTTTTT. Its translation: CASSRLAGGTNTGELFF.

The chain has TRBV6-5 and TRBJ2-7; D might be TRBD1 (6 bases). In germline, CDR1 is MNHEY, CDR2 SVGAGI. The V and J ends lost 2 bases and 3 bases respectively, with 8 bases between them. The CDR3 loop spans 13 amino acids. The CDR3 reads CASSYVRGYEQYF. DNA for the CDR3: TGTGCCAGCAGTTACGTCAGGGGCTACGAGCAGTACTTC.

The rearrangement uses TRBV12-3 or TRBV12-4 and TRBJ1-2; TRBD1 agrees at 11 bases. The CDR3 has 13 amino acids. Trimming cost V 6 bases and J 7 bases; bases outside gene matches: 4. The CDR3 region is CASRDRGLLGYTF. CDR3 DNA sequence: TGTGCCAGCAGGGACAGGGGGCTTCTTGGCTACACCTTC.

This chain connects TRBV13 to TRBJ2-1, with TRBD2 as a possible D gene (5 bases). The CDR3 contains 18 residues. Germline V lookup: CDR1 PRHDT, CDR2 FYEKMQ (reference sequence). Trimming cost V 0 bases and J 0 bases, with 15 bases left between them. CDR3 protein: CASSLGLSERTSYNEQFF. The CDR3 bases are TGTGCCAGCAGCTTAGGTCTATCTGAGCGGACCTCCTACAATGAGCAGTTCTTC.

The V gene is TRBV30, the J gene TRBJ2-1, with 8 bases identical to TRBD2. Germline V gene lookup returns CDR1 GTSNPN and CDR2 SVGIG (reference sequence). This CDR3 contains 13 residues. Trimming took 8 bases from V and 0 from J; bases not matched to a gene: 3. DNA of the CDR3: TGTGCCGGTAGCGGGAACTCCTACAATGAGCAGTTCTTC. The encoded protein is CAGSGNSYNEQFF. The full variable domain, with the rest looked up from reference TRBV30 and TRBJ2-1, is SQTIHQWPATLVQPVGSPLSLECTVEGTSNPNLYWYRQAAGRGLQLLFYSVGIGQISSEVPQNLSASRPQDRQFILSSKKLLLSDSGFYLCAGSGNSYNEQFFGPGTRLTVL.

The rearrangement links TRBV9 to TRBJ2-2, with D perhaps TRBD1 or TRBD2 (5 bases each). Germline CDR1 reads SGDLS; CDR2 reads YYNGEE. The ends were cut back, 0 bases at V and 4 bases at J, with 10 bases in the middle. The CDR3 contains 15 residues. CDR3 amino acids: CASSVGQGPTGELFF. The CDR3 DNA reads TGTGCCAGCAGCGTAGGTCAGGGACCCACCGGGGAGCTGTTTTTT. The whole variable domain, remainder taken from reference TRBV9 and TRBJ2-2, is DSGVTQTPKHLITATGQRVTLRCSPRSGDLSVYWYQQSLDQGLQFLIQYYNGEERAKGNILERFSAQQFPDLHSELNLSSLELGDSALYFCASSVGQGPTGELFFGEGSRLTVL.

This sequence joins TRBV6-1 and TRBJ2-4; D might be TRBD1 or TRBD2, each matching 6 bases. Germline V lookup: CDR1 MNHNS, CDR2 SASEGT. The CDR3 consists of 18 residues. V was pared by 1 base and J by 6 bases, with 22 bases between. The CDR3 DNA is TGTGCCAGCAGTGAAGGGAGGGCAGGGGTACCCTTCGGAAACATTCAGTACTTC. It specifies CASSEGRAGVPFGNIQYF.

The chain joins TRBV24-1 to TRBJ1-1, with D possibly being TRBD1 (5 bases). The CDR3 covers 11 residues. V dropped 12 bases and J dropped 5 bases, with 12 bases sitting between them. From germline, CDR1 is KGHDR and CDR2 SFDVKD. The CDR3 nucleotides are TGTGCCCCGGAGGGGAAGACTGAAGCTTTCTTT. It specifies CAPEGKTEAFF.

The rearrangement uses TRBV18 and TRBJ2-6; D unresolved. Trimming took 1 base from V and 0 from J, leaving 7 bases between them. The CDR3 covers 16 residues. The germline V gene has CDR1 KGHSH and CDR2 LQKENI. CDR3 sequence reads: CASSPRLDSGANVLTF. In DNA form, the CDR3 reads TGTGCCAGCTCACCACGATTGGACTCTGGGGCCAACGTCCTGACTTTC.

The rearrangement links TRBV7-9 to TRBJ1-2; D unclear. Germline V gene data show CDR1 as SEHNR and CDR2 as FQNEAQ (reference sequence). The CDR3 spans 15 residues. With 2 bases removed from V and 6 bases from J, the gap between germline ends came to 16 bases. The CDR3: CASSLSGSQSDGYTF. The CDR3 coding sequence is TGTGCCAGCAGCTTAAGTGGGTCACAATCAGATGGCTACACCTTC.

By frequency in the sample, this clone is medium-sized. The chain uses TRBV30 and TRBJ2-7; TRBD1 matches 7 bases. Germline CDR1 reads GTSNPN; CDR2 reads SVGIG (reference sequence). This CDR3 has 13 amino acids. After removal of 4 bases from V and 7 bases from J, the junction contained 10 bases not matched to a gene. The CDR3 loop reads CAWTPGQRGEQYF. The CDR3 region has the DNA TGTGCCTGGACTCCGGGACAGAGAGGGGAGCAGTACTTC. The variable domain in full, completed from reference TRBV30 and TRBJ2-7, reads SQTIHQWPATLVQPVGSPLSLECTVEGTSNPNLYWYRQAAGRGLQLLFYSVGIGQISSEVPQNLSASRPQDRQFILSSKKLLLSDSGFYLCAWTPGQRGEQYFGPGTRLTVT.

Worth noting for this clone: Other DNA variants within this sample encode the same CDR3. The chain carries TRBV5-1 and TRBJ1-5; D gene uncertain. CDR1 SGHRS and CDR2 YFSETQ come from the germline V gene. Trimming left V 2 bases short and J 1 base short, with 4 bases between. The CDR3 runs to 13 residues. CDR3 DNA: TGCGCCAGCAGCTTAGCCAGCAATCAGCCCCAGCATTTT. Amino acid sequence: CASSLASNQPQHF.

This clone was counted a single time. This chain uses TRBV7-9 with TRBJ2-7; 7 bases fit TRBD2. Trimming removed 5 bases from V and 0 bases from J; junction bases left unmatched: 7. CDR1 is SEHNR, CDR2 FQNEAQ, per germline (reference sequence). The CDR3 covers 15 residues. The CDR3, as DNA: TGTGCCAGCAGCACTATAGCGGGCCACTCCTACGAGCAGTACTTC. Translated: CASSTIAGHSYEQYF. The full variable domain, rest sourced from reference TRBV7-9 and TRBJ2-7, is DTGVSQNPRHKITKRGQNVTFRCDPISEHNRLYWYRQTLGQGPEFLTYFQNEAQLEKSRLLSDRFSAERPKGSFSTLEIQRTEQGDSAMYLCASSTIAGHSYEQYFGPGTRLTVT.

V is TRBV7-2 and J is TRBJ1-2; 9 nucleotides line up with TRBD1. The length of the CDR3 is 14 residues. V shed 4 bases and J 8 bases; nucleotides not matched to a gene: 8. Per germline, CDR1 SGHTA and CDR2 FQGNSA. The CDR3 DNA reads as TGTGCCAGCAGCTCGGGACAGGGAAGCGAGGGCTACACCTTC. This sequence encodes CASSSGQGSEGYTF.

The sample holds a few counts of this clone. The V gene is TRBV7-2, the J gene TRBJ1-3, with 7 bases aligning to TRBD1. In germline, CDR1 is SGHTA, CDR2 FQGNSA. V lost 2 bases and J lost 2; bases outside the gene matches: 3. This CDR3 spans 15 amino acids. The CDR3 here is CASSLMTGTGNTIYF. The CDR3 DNA reads as TGTGCCAGCAGCTTAATGACAGGGACTGGAAACACCATATATTTT. Full variable domain (outside the CDR3, taken from reference TRBV7-2 and TRBJ1-3): GAGVSQSPSNKVTEKGKDVELRCDPISGHTALYWYRQSLGQGLEFLIYFQGNSAPDKSGLPSDRFSAERTGGSVSTLTIQRTQQEDSAVYLCASSLMTGTGNTIYFGEGSWLTVV.

This sequence joins TRBV18 and TRBJ1-1; D gene unclear. The CDR3 consists of 13 residues. Germline V gene lookup returns CDR1 KGHSH and CDR2 LQKENI. The germline V and J ends were trimmed by 1 base and 3 bases, with 6 bases remaining between them. The CDR3 sequence is CASSPQGDTEAFF. As DNA, the CDR3 is TGTGCCAGCTCACCACAGGGTGACACTGAAGCTTTCTTT.

The rearrangement uses TRBV6-4 and TRBJ1-5, with D perhaps TRBD1 (6 bases). Germline CDR1 MRHNA, CDR2 SNTAGT. The CDR3 sequence is 13 residues long. Trimming removed 6 bases at V and 5 bases at J, with 11 bases between. The CDR3, as DNA: TGTGCCAGCAGCCGGGACATTGATCAGCCCCAGCATTTT. Translating gives CASSRDIDQPQHF.

This clone was recorded once. The chain employs TRBV14 and TRBJ2-7, with TRBD2 as a possible D gene (6 bases). This CDR3 region has 15 residues. Deletions cut 2 bases from V and 2 bases from J, with 13 bases between. CDR1 SGHDN and CDR2 FVKESK come from the germline V gene. CDR3 amino acids: CASSQRSGRTYEQYF. The CDR3 DNA is TGTGCCAGCAGCCAACGCTCAGGGAGGACCTACGAGCAGTACTTC.

This clone occurred a few times. The V call is TRBV30, the J call TRBJ2-7; D is unresolved. Trimming shortened V by 4 bases and J by 0 bases, and 10 bases separated the two germline ends. Germline V gene lookup returns CDR1 GTSNPN and CDR2 SVGIG (reference sequence). This CDR3 contains 13 residues. Written as DNA, the CDR3 is TGTGCCTGGATCCCCGAGAGCTCCTACGAGCAGTACTTC. Amino acids: CAWIPESSYEQYF.

V gene TRBV5-4 combines with J gene TRBJ2-3, with D hard to call. Germline CDR1 is SGHNT and CDR2 is YYREEE (reference sequence). CDR3 length: 17 amino acids. V was cut by 4 bases and J by 0 bases, with 18 bases left in between. For the CDR3, the DNA is TGTGCCAGCAGCGGGGATTCCAGCAGCCCTAGCACAGATACGCAGTATTTT. It yields the protein CASSGDSSSPSTDTQYF.